Below are 9 T cell receptor beta chains sequenced from a single sample in a study of blood T cell repertoires in COVID-19. Sequencing used immunoSEQ multiplex PCR; TCRdb keeps in-frame clones, though not all of them. The data hold some 300,000 clones, with around 90% observed a single time. The specimen was PBMCs or T cells enriched from blood (not recorded which). These receptors originate from a woman in her sixties in a cohort exposed to, infected with or recovered from COVID-19 (not recorded which).

The chain couples TRBV24-1 to TRBJ2-1, with 12 bases that match TRBD2. The germline CDR1 and CDR2 sequences are KGHDR and SFDVKD. This CDR3 has 16 amino acids. V gave up 4 bases and J gave up 5 bases; unmatched junction bases: 5. The CDR3 here is CATSEPTSGSHNEQFF. CDR3 coding DNA: TGTGCCACCAGTGAACCGACTAGCGGGAGCCACAATGAGCAGTTCTTC.

The rearrangement uses TRBV30 and TRBJ1-5; 8 positions match TRBD1. This CDR3 has 14 residues. V was pared by 5 bases and J by 4 bases, with 7 bases of the junction left unmatched. The germline V gene encodes CDR1 GTSNPN and CDR2 SVGIG (reference sequence). The CDR3: CAWGKTGGNQPQHF. The CDR3 bases are TGTGCCTGGGGGAAAACAGGGGGGAATCAGCCCCAGCATTTT.

J is TRBJ1-1 and V is TRBV12-3 or TRBV12-4; weak D call: TRBD1 (5 bases). This CDR3 region has 13 residues. V was pared by 3 bases and J by 1 base, with 6 bases between. The DNA for the CDR3 is TGTGCCAGCAGTTTCGGACAGAACACTGAAGCTTTCTTT. It encodes CASSFGQNTEAFF.

The count of this clone is one. The V gene is TRBV28, the J gene TRBJ1-5; a weak D match, TRBD1 (5 bases). V shed 6 bases and J shed 3 bases, with 9 bases lying between them. Per germline, CDR1 MDHEN and CDR2 SYDVKM. This CDR3 is built from 13 residues. The CDR3 spells CASRRQTNQPQHF. CDR3 DNA: TGTGCCAGCAGGAGACAGACCAATCAGCCCCAGCATTTT.

A note on this clone: Other DNA sequences of this sample code for an identical CDR3. V gene TRBV7-2 combines with J gene TRBJ2-1; D might be TRBD2 (6 bases). The CDR3 is made up of 15 amino acids. The germline V gene has CDR1 SGHTA and CDR2 FQGNSA. Between the trimmed V and J ends, which lost 3 bases and 0 bases, there was a span of 9 bases. CDR3 DNA: TGTGCCAGCAGCTTGGCGGGAAGCTCCTACAATGAGCAGTTCTTC. Protein product: CASSLAGSSYNEQFF.

The chain couples TRBV30 to TRBJ2-7; 7 positions agree with TRBD2. V lost 1 base to trimming and J lost 7 bases; unmatched junction nucleotides: 19. This CDR3 comprises 17 residues. The germline gives CDR1 GTSNPN, CDR2 SVGIG (reference sequence). The CDR3 nucleotides are TGTGCCTGGAGTGCATCGGATACTAGCGCTATCTCCAGGGAGCAGTACTTC. Translated, it gives CAWSASDTSAISREQYF.

The J gene is TRBJ2-7, the V gene TRBV7-9, with TRBD2 identical over 7 bases. V gave up 4 bases and J gave up 1 base; unmatched junction bases: 4. This CDR3 is 14 amino acids long. Per germline, CDR1 SEHNR and CDR2 FQNEAQ (reference sequence). The CDR3 region has the DNA TGTGCCAGCAGCTCGGTGGGAGGGTCCTACGAGCAGTACTTC. Protein: CASSSVGGSYEQYF.

The J gene is TRBJ2-7, the V gene TRBV5-4; D call uncertain. Germline assignment: CDR1 SGHNT and CDR2 YYREEE (reference sequence). V lost 0 bases and J lost 1, with 8 bases in between. The CDR3 is made up of 14 amino acids. This CDR3 reads CASSLDGRSYEQYF. The CDR3 DNA follows: TGTGCCAGCAGCTTGGATGGGCGATCCTACGAGCAGTACTTC.

For the CDR3, the DNA is TGCAGTGCTAGTGGGCGAGGGAGAGGGATAGATACGCAGTATTTT. This encodes CSASGRGRGIDTQYF. The V call is TRBV20-1, the J call TRBJ2-3, with D maybe TRBD2 (5 bases). Trimming took off 3 bases at V and 5 bases at J, with 18 bases between the two ends. The CDR3 totals 15 residues. The germline V gene has CDR1 DFQATT and CDR2 SNEGSKA (reference sequence).